This T cell receptor (beta chain) was sequenced for a study of beta chain features in type 1 diabetes. Study results and limitations: A moderate, significant TCRB CDR3 shortening appeared in type 1 diabetes across four CD4+ subsets.

Sequenced material consisted of expressed TCRB transcripts (all of the isolated RNA was reverse transcribed). The protocol was immunoSEQ multiplex PCR, while the TCRdb copy is restricted to in-frame clones and leaves out a portion. The data show about 340,000 clones, around 8.5% seen once. This CDR3 is built from 16 residues. Germline values: CDR1 LGHNA, CDR2 YSLEER. V lost 0 bases, J lost 2 bases, and 11 bases lay in between. Turning to this clone: Its antigen is not known.

Sequences were obtained from central memory CD4+ T cells from blood. The rearrangement joins TRBV4-3 to TRBJ2-4; D tentatively reads TRBD1 or TRBD2 (5 bases each). This clonotype originated in a man aged 30-40 years with type 1 diabetes. The DNA of the CDR3 is TGCGCCAGCAGCCAAGATTGGGACCTCTCCAAAAACATTCAGTACTTC. Encoded protein: CASSQDWDLSKNIQYF.